The following is a T cell receptor (beta chain) sequence with its context. As yet, its antigen is unknown. The donors were members of the approximately 120-subject validation cohort (separate from the roughly 700-subject first cohort). The data belong to a study of cytomegalovirus exposure and HLA in healthy donors. Broader study findings: It was reported that the classifier diagnosed cytomegalovirus status with high specificity and sensitivity in both the original and validation cohorts.

The germline CDR1 and CDR2 sequences are SGHRS and YFSETQ. CDR3 size: 16 residues. V dropped 4 bases and J dropped 8; count of bases not matched to a gene: 12. The method was immunoSEQ multiplex PCR; TCRdb's version includes in-frame clones alone and lacks a portion of them. The sample comprises 150,000 to 200,000 clones, approximately 80% of which are singletons, and over 5.5% rests with the top ten. V usage is TRBV5-1 and J usage is TRBJ1-4; 9 bases line up with TRBD1. Input material: PBMCs. The sequence was collected from a man between 18 and 35 years old in good health and CMV-seropositive. CDR3 coding DNA: TGCGCCAGCAGCGATCGGACAGGGGCGGGGGAAGAAAAACTGTTTTTT. This translates into CASSDRTGAGEEKLFF.